The rows below give T cell receptor beta chains drawn from one sample of a study of T cells in Graves' hyperthyroidism and ophthalmopathy. TCRdb analysed the multiplex PCR reads with MiXCR anew, one entry per CDR3 protein. The sample contains around 800,000 distinct CDR3 sequences, over 35% of which appear only once. Sequencing was done on a sample of blood. These receptors were taken from a man aged 18 to 29 with Graves' hyperthyroidism. Both conserved end residues are part of each CDR3. The D gene is left open where the match is weak. A row's size may be missing; if present it is once, few, many or a size class.

J | length | V | D | size | CDR3 | DNA
TRBJ2-5 | 13 | TRBV7-2 | . | many | CASSFPGYETQYF | TGTGCCAGCAGCTTCCCCGGGTACGAGACCCAGTACTTC
TRBJ1-2 | 15 | TRBV9 | TRBD1 | . | CASSAGQGTRSGYTF | TGTGCCAGTAGTGCAGGACAGGGGACGAGGAGTGGCTACACCTTC
TRBJ1-1 | 16 | TRBV7-2 | TRBD1 | . | CASSQEPGQLNTEAFF | TGCGCCAGCAGCCAAGAGCCGGGACAGTTGAACACTGAAGCTTTCTTT
TRBJ1-1 | 16 | TRBV19 | TRBD1 | many | CASSSPWTGMNTEAFF | TGTGCCAGTAGTTCCCCCTGGACAGGGATGAACACTGAAGCTTTCTTT
TRBJ1-4 | 14 | TRBV12-3/TRBV12-4 | . | few | CASSFEGRGEKLFF | TGTGCCAGCAGTTTTGAGGGGCGCGGTGAAAAACTGTTTTTT
TRBJ1-4 | 15 | TRBV15 | TRBD1 | many | CATSSGDSTNEKLFF | TGTGCCACCAGCAGCGGGGACAGCACTAATGAAAAACTGTTTTTT
TRBJ2-5 | 11 | TRBV9 | . | . | CASSVDGTQYF | TGTGCCAGCAGCGTAGACGGGACCCAGTACTTC
TRBJ1-3 | 18 | TRBV7-6 | . | few | CASSPRGQIGPRGSTIYF | TGTGCCAGCAGCCCACGAGGGCAAATAGGCCCGAGGGGGAGCACCATATATTTT
TRBJ2-5 | 13 | TRBV15 | . | many | CATSRGNEETQYF | TGTGCCACCAGCAGAGGAAATGAGGAGACCCAGTACTTC
TRBJ1-1 | 15 | TRBV9 | . | . | CASSQDKGMNTEAFF | TGTGCCAGCAGCCAAGATAAGGGGATGAACACTGAAGCTTTCTTT
TRBJ1-3 | 13 | TRBV29-1 | . | few | CSTFGDTGNTIYF | TGCAGCACCTTCGGGGATACTGGAAACACCATATATTTT
TRBJ2-7 | 13 | TRBV7-2 | . | . | CASSQDIPYEQYF | TGTGCCAGCAGCCAGGACATTCCCTACGAGCAGTACTTC
TRBJ1-5 | 15 | TRBV9 | . | few | CASSVEPASNQPQHF | TGTGCCAGCAGCGTAGAACCGGCTAGCAATCAGCCCCAGCATTTT
TRBJ1-1 | 14 | TRBV7-9 | . | many | CASRNDEGSTEAFF | TGTGCCAGCAGGAACGACGAGGGTAGCACTGAAGCTTTCTTT
TRBJ1-1 | 13 | TRBV29-1 | . | few | CSVEDHENTEAFF | TGCAGCGTTGAAGATCATGAGAACACTGAAGCTTTCTTT